One and the same sample provided the 5 T cell receptor beta chains below, sequenced in a study of a mutant IDH1 vaccine in newly diagnosed glioma. Here immunoSEQ multiplex PCR was the method, and the copy in TCRdb shows in-frame clones only, minus some. The table records 65,000 to 70,000 clones, 65% to 90% of them present only once. Time point noted: baseline, week 1 (first vaccination visit). Treatment given: pre-vaccination baseline after standard-of-care therapy. The source material was PBMCs, sampled from a glioma patient treated with radiotherapy, temozolomide or both. These receptors were taken from a man aged 30 to 45 with glioma.

The V gene is TRBV19, the J gene TRBJ1-5; unclear D gene. The CDR3 is made up of 15 amino acids. Germline loops: CDR1 LNHDA, CDR2 SQIVND (reference sequence). V dropped 1 base and J dropped 1 base, with 8 bases sitting between them. The CDR3 spells CASSIVGGSNQPQHF. Here the CDR3 DNA reads TGTGCCAGTAGTATAGTGGGAGGGAGCAATCAGCCCCAGCATTTT.

J is TRBJ1-2 and V is TRBV27; 8 positions agree with TRBD1. V was clipped by 5 bases and J by 0 bases; unmatched bases: 2. The CDR3 is made up of 14 amino acids. Germline CDR1 and CDR2: MNHEY and SMNVEV (reference sequence). As DNA, the CDR3 is TGTGCCAGCAGTGCGACAGGGGCTAACTATGGCTACACCTTC. Its translation: CASSATGANYGYTF.

The V gene is TRBV30, the J gene TRBJ2-1, with D hard to call. V shed 5 bases and J shed 10 bases, with 15 bases lying between them. CDR3 size: 12 residues. Germline CDR1 GTSNPN, CDR2 SVGIG (reference sequence). The CDR3 coding sequence is TGTGCCTGGGAGCCGCTAATGGTGGAGCAGTTCTTC. Translating it yields CAWEPLMVEQFF.

The chain joins TRBV13 to TRBJ1-2; TRBD1 might be the D (5 bases). This CDR3 comprises 14 residues. The V and J ends lost 0 bases and 7 bases respectively, with 12 bases between them. The germline CDR1 and CDR2 sequences are PRHDT and FYEKMQ (reference sequence). The CDR3 bases are TGTGCCAGCAGCTTAGGCCTGGGGGTCGGTGGCTACACCTTC. Protein: CASSLGLGVGGYTF.

The J gene is TRBJ1-1, the V gene TRBV19; TRBD1 matches 9 bases. This CDR3 has 15 amino acids. J gave up 4 bases and V 5 bases, and 8 bases lay outside the gene matches. CDR1 and CDR2 from the germline V gene are LNHDA and SQIVND (reference sequence). Here the CDR3 DNA reads TGTGCCAGTAGTGCGCCCGACAGGGGGTCCACTGAAGCTTTCTTT. This translates into CASSAPDRGSTEAFF.